This TCR beta chain originates from a study of blood T cell repertoires in COVID-19. Study details: Sites across the United States, Italy and Spain contributed samples from acute and convalescent COVID-19.

Germline CDR1 KGHSH, CDR2 LQKENI. V lost 4 bases to trimming and J lost 1 base; unmatched junction nucleotides: 7. This CDR3 has 16 residues. Profiled with immunoSEQ multiplex PCR; TCRdb holds only in-frame clones, not every one. The sample has about 160,000 clones, under 85% seen once. The receptor's source is a man of 80 years or more with COVID-19, enrolled during active disease. This chain links TRBV18 with TRBJ1-3, with 7 bases matching TRBD1. The sample comprised peripheral blood. As DNA, the CDR3 is TGTGCCAGCTCACAGCCGGGACAGAGTTCTGGAAACACCATATATTTT. Translation: CASSQPGQSSGNTIYF. Full variable domain (rest looked up from reference TRBV18 and TRBJ1-3): NAGVMQNPRHLVRRRGQEARLRCSPMKGHSHVYWYRQLPEEGLKFMVYLQKENIIDESGMPKERFSAEFPKEGPSILRIQQVVRGDSAAYFCASSQPGQSSGNTIYFGEGSWLTVV.